One and the same sample provided the 4 T cell receptor beta chains below, sequenced in a study of Ad26.COV2.S vaccination and SARS-CoV-2 variants (dated by TCRdb to 2020 to 2022). Library generation was performed with the immunoSEQ multiplex PCR assay. The source is immuneACCESS, and TCRdb retained only in-frame sequences with V and J called. Part of the clones is not carried over; for the studies checked, unresolved V genes explain less than half of this, and the remainder is unexplained. The sample data list over 130,000 clones, and around 86% of these were observed just once. The ten largest clonotypes hold 5% of the sample. The time point label for this specimen denotes: individuals recovered from natural SARS-CoV-2 infection. The sequences come from peripheral blood, collected after recovery from COVID-19. These receptors originate from a human donor who had recovered from COVID-19.

This rearrangement joins TRBV5-1 to TRBJ2-5; D unclear. The ends were cut back, 4 bases at V and 1 base at J, with 11 bases in the middle. The CDR3 contains 14 residues. Germline assignment: CDR1 SGHRS and CDR2 YFSETQ. The CDR3 region is CASSPRRLQETQYF. For the CDR3, the DNA is TGCGCCAGCAGCCCGCGACGCCTCCAAGAGACCCAGTACTTC.

The rearrangement uses TRBV28 and TRBJ1-5; unclear D gene. V shed 10 bases and J shed 3 bases, with 19 bases lying between them. The CDR3 spans 15 residues. The germline V gene encodes CDR1 MDHEN and CDR2 SYDVKM. The CDR3 reads CATSISRQNNQPQHF. CDR3 sequence (DNA): TGTGCCACTTCGATCTCAAGACAAAACAATCAGCCCCAGCATTTT.

The CDR3 is CASSFRQGEQPQHF. CDR3 nucleotide sequence: TGTGCCAGCAGCTTCCGACAGGGAGAACAGCCCCAGCATTTT. This chain uses TRBV7-2 with TRBJ1-5, with 7 bases that match TRBD1. With 3 bases clipped from V and 7 bases from J, the junction kept 6 bases outside the gene matches. Germline V gene data show CDR1 as SGHTA and CDR2 as FQGNSA. There are 14 residues in the CDR3.

The chain couples TRBV2 to TRBJ1-1; D is ambiguous. V lost 3 bases and J 0 bases, leaving 5 bases between the germline ends. The CDR3 has 13 residues. Germline CDR1 is SNHLY and CDR2 is FYNNEI. The chain's CDR3 is CASSETMNTEAFF. For the CDR3, the DNA is TGTGCCAGCAGTGAGACCATGAACACTGAAGCTTTCTTT.